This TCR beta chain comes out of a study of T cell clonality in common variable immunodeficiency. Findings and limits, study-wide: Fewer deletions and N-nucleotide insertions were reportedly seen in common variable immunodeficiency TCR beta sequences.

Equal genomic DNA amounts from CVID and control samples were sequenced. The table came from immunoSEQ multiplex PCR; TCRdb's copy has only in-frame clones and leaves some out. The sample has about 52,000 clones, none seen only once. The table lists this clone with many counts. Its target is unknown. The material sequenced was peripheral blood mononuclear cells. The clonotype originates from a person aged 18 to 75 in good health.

CDR3 residues: CASSFDRVVGYTF. Incomplete CDR3 DNA: TGTGCCAGCAGCTTCGACAGGGTTGTCGGC. The chain couples TRBV5-6 to TRBJ1-2, with TRBD1 matching over 7 bases. The read is 3 residues too short to cover the CDR3 end, so that end is filled in from the germline J gene. The germline gives CDR1 SGHDT, CDR2 YYEEEE. The CDR3 consists of 13 residues.